The entry that follows covers one TCR beta chain sequence. This clone was seen many times. What this receptor recognizes is not known. No much larger clone is present one base from it, and per-base qualities are unavailable. The immunoSEQ Assay, a bias-controlled multiplex PCR, was used to amplify TCRbeta CDR3 regions from genomic DNA. Per the authors' processing: Within the assay, amplification of reference gene primers was used to estimate how many nucleated cells each sample contained. Sequence reads were collapsed and filtered to measure the absolute abundance of every unique TCRbeta CDR3 rearrangement. For each sample, productive Simpson clonality was calculated as the square root of Simpson's diversity index over productive rearrangements. This is the immuneACCESS table as TCRdb keeps it, with only in-frame sequences that have V and J called. A part of the clones is gone; compared with another copy, unresolved V genes explain less than half, and the rest is unexplained. That table gives V, J and clone size, and the DNA gave D and trimming. The sample table holds about 210,000 clones, of which 89% were seen once. The ten largest clonotypes hold about 5% of the sample.

Collaborating institutions collected whole blood in K2EDTA tubes following their own protocols. For TCRbeta analysis, collaborator samples were shipped as frozen whole blood, as isolated PBMCs, or as DNA extracted from either sample type. The data are from a study of blood T cell repertoires in COVID-19 (dated by TCRdb to 2019 to 2021). About the investigation overall: The collaborator samples originated in the United States, Italy and Spain and spanned the acute and convalescent phases of COVID-19. The material from the prospective study consisted of cDNA or gDNA derived from T cells, B-cell-depleted T cells, or PBMCs. Sample metadata almost always included a de-identified subject ID, COVID-19 status, age in years and sex. A freely available public database, intended as a resource for researchers studying the immune response to SARS-CoV-2, is where the repertoires were released. Subjects who had been exposed to COVID-19, were actively infected with it, or had recovered from it provided the deeply sampled blood TCRbeta repertoires that made up the dataset. HLA class I and class II types, where available, came from metadata supplied by the sample provider rather than from assay-based typing. Samples came from the ongoing ImmuneRACE study (first 160 participants) plus 1,254 subjects from 6 global collaborators. Overall study results and their limits: The amount of clinical and demographic metadata varied by source and participant and was provided uncurated.

This sequence originates from a woman aged 40 to 49 with acute or convalescent COVID-19. The sequenced material came from peripheral blood.

The CDR3 protein is CASSPRQGVYEQYV. The bases are TGTGCCAGCAGCCCCCGACAGGGGGTCTACGAGCAGTACGTC. The rearranged chain carries TRBV11-2 and TRBJ2-7; 9 central nucleotides agree with TRBD1. The CDR3 measures 14 amino acids from cysteine to valine. The sequence is cut down to CDR3 DNA, 42 bases in frame from base 1. After removal of 5 bases from V and 3 bases from J, the junction retains 5 bases not matched to a gene. Based on the germline V gene, the CDR1 and CDR2 sequences are SGHAT and FQNNGV.